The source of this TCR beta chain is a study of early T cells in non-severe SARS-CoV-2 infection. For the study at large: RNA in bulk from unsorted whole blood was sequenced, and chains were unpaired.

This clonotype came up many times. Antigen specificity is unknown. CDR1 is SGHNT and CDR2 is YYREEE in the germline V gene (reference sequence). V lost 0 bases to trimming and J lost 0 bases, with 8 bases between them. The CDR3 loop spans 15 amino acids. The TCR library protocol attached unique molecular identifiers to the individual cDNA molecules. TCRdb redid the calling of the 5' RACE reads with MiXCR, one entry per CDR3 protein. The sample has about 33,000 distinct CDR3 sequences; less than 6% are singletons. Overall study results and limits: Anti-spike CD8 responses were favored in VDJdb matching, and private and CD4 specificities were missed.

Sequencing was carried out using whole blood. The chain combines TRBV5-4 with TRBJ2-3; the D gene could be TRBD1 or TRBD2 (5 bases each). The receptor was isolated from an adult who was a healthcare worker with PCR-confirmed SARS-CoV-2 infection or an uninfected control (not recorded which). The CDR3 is CASSLAGGSTDTQYF. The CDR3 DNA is TGTGCCAGCAGCTTGGCTGGGGGTAGCACAGATACGCAGTATTTT.